What follows describes a single T cell receptor (beta chain). What it binds is not known. These data are taken from a study of cytomegalovirus exposure and HLA in healthy donors. Background on the study: The roughly 130 validation repertoires were reported in a later analysis to have been generated on the same platform as the 666 first-cohort repertoires. Findings of the study overall: Altogether, some 170 TCR beta chains were recorded as cytomegalovirus-associated. It was found in a later analysis that first-cohort TCR clusters tended to co-occur in the 130 or so validation repertoires. Usually a TCR sequence was rare, but some public TCRs were found in many donors.

Only in-frame clones appear in the TCRdb table, and some are missing; sequencing was by immunoSEQ multiplex PCR. The sample consists of some 170,000 clones, 87% of them appearing once. This sequence was found in a woman in her twenties or thirties in good health and CMV-seronegative. Sample: PBMCs.

The DNA for the CDR3 is TGTGCCAGCAGCTCCGGACTAGTGGAGGCCGGGGAGCTGTTTTTT. Residues: CASSSGLVEAGELFF. The rearrangement joins TRBV7-9 to TRBJ2-2, with TRBD2 matching over 7 bases. The CDR3 loop spans 15 amino acids. CDR1 and CDR2 (germline): SEHNR, FQNEAQ (reference sequence). J lost 6 bases, V lost 4 bases, and 8 bases had no gene match. Based on the CDR3 plus reference TRBV7-9 and TRBJ2-2, the full variable domain is DTGVSQNPRHKITKRGQNVTFRCDPISEHNRLYWYRQTLGQGPEFLTYFQNEAQLEKSRLLSDRFSAERPKGSFSTLEIQRTEQGDSAMYLCASSSGLVEAGELFFGEGSRLTVL.